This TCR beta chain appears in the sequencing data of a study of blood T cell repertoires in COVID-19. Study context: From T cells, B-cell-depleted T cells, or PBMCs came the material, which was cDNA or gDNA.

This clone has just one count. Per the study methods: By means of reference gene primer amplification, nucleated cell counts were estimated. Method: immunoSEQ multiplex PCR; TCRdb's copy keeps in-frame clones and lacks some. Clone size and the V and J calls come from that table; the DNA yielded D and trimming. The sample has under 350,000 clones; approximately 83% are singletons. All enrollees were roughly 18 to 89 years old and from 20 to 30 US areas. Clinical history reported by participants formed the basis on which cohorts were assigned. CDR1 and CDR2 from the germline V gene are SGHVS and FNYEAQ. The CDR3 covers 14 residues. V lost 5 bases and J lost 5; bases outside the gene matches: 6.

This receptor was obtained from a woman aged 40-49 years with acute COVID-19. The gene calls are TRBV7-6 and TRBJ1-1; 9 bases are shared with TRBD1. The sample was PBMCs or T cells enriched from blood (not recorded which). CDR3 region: CASSPGGQGTEAFF. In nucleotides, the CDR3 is TGTGCCAGCAGCCCAGGAGGACAGGGGACTGAAGCTTTCTTT.